The clone carrying this TCR beta chain was seen just once. Under the authors' procedure: Estimates of nucleated cell counts were drawn from the amplification of reference gene primers. Profiled with immunoSEQ multiplex PCR; TCRdb holds only in-frame clones, not every one. V and J calls and clone size are those listed in that table; D and trimming were worked out from the DNA. The table lists some 120,000 clones, about 88% of them singletons, with roughly 1.4% in the top ten. The record originates from a study of blood T cell repertoires in COVID-19. On the study more broadly: Acute and convalescent COVID-19 samples came from the United States, Italy and Spain. PBMCs, B-cell-depleted T cells, or T cells provided the cDNA or gDNA that made up the material.

This CDR3 is 15 amino acids long. V lost 0 bases and J lost 0, with 9 bases in between. CDR1 LGHNA and CDR2 YNFKEQ come from the germline V gene. The V gene is TRBV4-2, the J gene TRBJ2-7; D might be TRBD2 (5 bases). This TCR came from a human donor in a cohort sampled during active COVID-19. Input material: peripheral blood. This chain's CDR3 is CASSQDAGSSYEQYF. CDR3 nucleotide sequence: TGTGCCAGCAGCCAAGACGCGGGCAGCTCCTACGAGCAGTACTTC.